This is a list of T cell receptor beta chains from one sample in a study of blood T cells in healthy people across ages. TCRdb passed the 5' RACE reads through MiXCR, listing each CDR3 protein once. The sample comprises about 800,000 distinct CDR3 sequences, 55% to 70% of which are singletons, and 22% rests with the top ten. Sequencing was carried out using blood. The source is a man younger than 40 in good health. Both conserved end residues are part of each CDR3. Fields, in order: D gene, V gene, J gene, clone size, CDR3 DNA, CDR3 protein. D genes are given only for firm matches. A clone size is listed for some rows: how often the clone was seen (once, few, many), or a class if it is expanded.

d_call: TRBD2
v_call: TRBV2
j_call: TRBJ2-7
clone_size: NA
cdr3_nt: TGTGCCAGCAGTGAAGGACTAGCGGGGCCCATTGCCTTGTACGAGCAGTACTTC
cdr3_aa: CASSEGLAGPIALYEQYF

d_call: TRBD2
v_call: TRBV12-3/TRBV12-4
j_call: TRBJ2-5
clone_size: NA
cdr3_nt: TGTGCCAGCAGCCCGGCTAGCGGGGCTTTCAATGAGCAGTACTTC
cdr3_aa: CASSPASGAFNEQYF

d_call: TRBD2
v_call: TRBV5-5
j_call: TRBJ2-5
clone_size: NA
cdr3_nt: TGTGCCAGCAGCTTTTCCCTCCCGGGACTAGCGGGAGAGACCCAGTACTTC
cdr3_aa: CASSFSLPGLAGETQYF

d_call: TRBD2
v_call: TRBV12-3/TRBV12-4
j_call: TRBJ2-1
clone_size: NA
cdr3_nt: TGTGCCAGCAGTTTAACGGGAGGGCCAAACAATGAGCAGTTCTTC
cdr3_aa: CASSLTGGPNNEQFF

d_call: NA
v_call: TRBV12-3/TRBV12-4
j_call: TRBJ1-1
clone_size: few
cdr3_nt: TGTGCCAGCAGCCCACGGCGGGGACGAGCTTTCTTT
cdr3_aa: CASSPRRGRAFF

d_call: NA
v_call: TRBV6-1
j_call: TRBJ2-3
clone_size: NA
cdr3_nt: TGTGCCAGCAGGGTTTCCACCACAGATACGCAGTATTTT
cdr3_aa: CASRVSTTDTQYF

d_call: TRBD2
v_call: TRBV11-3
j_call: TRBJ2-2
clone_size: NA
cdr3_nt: TGTGCCAGCAGCCCTTACCTAGCGGGGGACTCCACCGGGGAGCTGTTTTTT
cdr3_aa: CASSPYLAGDSTGELFF

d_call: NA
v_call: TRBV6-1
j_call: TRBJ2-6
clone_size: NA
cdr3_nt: TGTGCCAGCAGTGAAGCTTTTTTGAGGACTCCAAAGGGTGGGGCCAACGTCCTGACTTTC
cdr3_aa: CASSEAFLRTPKGGANVLTF

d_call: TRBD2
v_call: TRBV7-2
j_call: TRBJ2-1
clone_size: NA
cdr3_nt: TGTGCCAGCAGCTTATACGCGGGGGAGGATGAGCAGTTCTTC
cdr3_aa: CASSLYAGEDEQFF

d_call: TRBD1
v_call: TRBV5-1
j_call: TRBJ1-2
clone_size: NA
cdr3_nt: TGCGCCAGCAGCTTAATCGGACAGGGTGGCTACACCTTC
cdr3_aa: CASSLIGQGGYTF

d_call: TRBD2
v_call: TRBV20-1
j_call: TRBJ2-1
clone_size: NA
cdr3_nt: TGCAGTGCTCCGGAACTAGCGAGCTCCTACAATGAGCAGTTCTTC
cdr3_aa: CSAPELASSYNEQFF